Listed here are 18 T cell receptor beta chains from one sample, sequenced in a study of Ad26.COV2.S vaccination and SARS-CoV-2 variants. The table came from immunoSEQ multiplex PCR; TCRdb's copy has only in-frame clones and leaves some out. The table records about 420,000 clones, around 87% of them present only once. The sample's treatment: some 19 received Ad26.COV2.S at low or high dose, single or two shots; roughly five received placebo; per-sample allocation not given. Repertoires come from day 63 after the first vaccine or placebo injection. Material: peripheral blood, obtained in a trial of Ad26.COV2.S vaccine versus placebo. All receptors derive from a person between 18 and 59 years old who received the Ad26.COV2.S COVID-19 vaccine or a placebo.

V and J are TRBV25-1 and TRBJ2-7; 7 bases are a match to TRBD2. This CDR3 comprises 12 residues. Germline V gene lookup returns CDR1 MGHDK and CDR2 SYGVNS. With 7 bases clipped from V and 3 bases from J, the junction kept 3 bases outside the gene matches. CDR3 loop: CASTPGGYEQYF. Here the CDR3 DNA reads TGTGCCAGCACCCCGGGGGGCTACGAGCAGTACTTC.

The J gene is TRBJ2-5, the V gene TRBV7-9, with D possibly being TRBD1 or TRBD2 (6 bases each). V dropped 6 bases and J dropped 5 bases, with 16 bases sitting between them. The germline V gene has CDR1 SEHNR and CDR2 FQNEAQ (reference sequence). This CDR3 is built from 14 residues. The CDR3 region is CASRRGAGVETQYF. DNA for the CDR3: TGTGCCAGCAGACGCGGGGCAGGGGTGGAGACCCAGTACTTC.

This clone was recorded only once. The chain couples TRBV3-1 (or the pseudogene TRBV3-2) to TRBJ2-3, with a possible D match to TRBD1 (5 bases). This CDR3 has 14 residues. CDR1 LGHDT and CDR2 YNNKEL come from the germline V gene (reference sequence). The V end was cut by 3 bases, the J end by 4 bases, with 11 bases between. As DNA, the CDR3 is TGTGCCAGCAGCCATGGACAAAATGCAGATACGCAGTATTTT. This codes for CASSHGQNADTQYF.

The CDR3 sequence is CASSPDSTGELFF. DNA of the CDR3: TGTGCCAGCAGTCCGGACAGCACCGGGGAGCTGTTTTTT. The gene calls are TRBV2 and TRBJ2-2; tentative D call: TRBD1 (6 bases). The V end was cut by 5 bases, the J end by 4 bases, with 8 bases between. The CDR3 loop spans 13 amino acids. The germline CDR1 and CDR2 sequences are SNHLY and FYNNEI.

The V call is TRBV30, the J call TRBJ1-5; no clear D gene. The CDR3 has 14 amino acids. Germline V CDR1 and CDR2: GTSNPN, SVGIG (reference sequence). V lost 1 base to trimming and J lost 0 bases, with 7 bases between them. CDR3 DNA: TGTGCCTGGAGTGCGGAAATTAGCAATCAGCCCCAGCATTTT. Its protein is CAWSAEISNQPQHF.

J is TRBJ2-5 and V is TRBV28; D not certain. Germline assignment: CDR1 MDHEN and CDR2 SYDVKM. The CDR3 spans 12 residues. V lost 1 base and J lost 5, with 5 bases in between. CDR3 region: CASSLFSETQYF. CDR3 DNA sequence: TGTGCCAGCAGTTTATTCTCCGAGACCCAGTACTTC.

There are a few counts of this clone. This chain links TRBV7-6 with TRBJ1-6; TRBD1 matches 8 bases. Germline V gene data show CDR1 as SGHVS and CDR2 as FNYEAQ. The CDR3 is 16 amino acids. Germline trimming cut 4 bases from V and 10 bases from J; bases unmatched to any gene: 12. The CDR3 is CASSSTDGQGRSPLHF. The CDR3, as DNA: TGTGCCAGCAGCTCGACAGATGGACAGGGAAGGTCACCCCTCCACTTT.

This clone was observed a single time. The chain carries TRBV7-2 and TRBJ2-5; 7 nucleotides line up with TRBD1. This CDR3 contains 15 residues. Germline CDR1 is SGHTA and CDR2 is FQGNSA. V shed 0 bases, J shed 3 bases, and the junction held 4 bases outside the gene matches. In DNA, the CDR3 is TGTGCCAGCAGCTTAGCTGGGACAGCGAAAGAGACCCAGTACTTC. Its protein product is CASSLAGTAKETQYF.

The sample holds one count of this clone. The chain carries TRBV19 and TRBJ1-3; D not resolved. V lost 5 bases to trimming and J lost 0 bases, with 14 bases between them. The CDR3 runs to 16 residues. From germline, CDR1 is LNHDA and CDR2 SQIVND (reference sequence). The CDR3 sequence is CASSFSDPGSGNTIYF. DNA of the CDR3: TGTGCCAGTAGTTTCTCAGACCCCGGCTCTGGAAACACCATATATTTT.

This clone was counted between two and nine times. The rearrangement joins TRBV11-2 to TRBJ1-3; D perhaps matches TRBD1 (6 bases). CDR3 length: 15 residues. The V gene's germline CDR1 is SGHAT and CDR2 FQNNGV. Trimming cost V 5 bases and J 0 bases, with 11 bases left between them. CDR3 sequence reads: CASSTGQVSGNTIYF. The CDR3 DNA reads TGTGCCAGCAGCACAGGGCAAGTCTCTGGAAACACCATATATTTT.

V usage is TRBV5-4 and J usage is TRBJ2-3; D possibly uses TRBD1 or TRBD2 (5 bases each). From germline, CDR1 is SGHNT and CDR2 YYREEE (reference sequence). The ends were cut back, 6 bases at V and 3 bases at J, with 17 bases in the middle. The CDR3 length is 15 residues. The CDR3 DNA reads TGTGCCAGCACCCTACAGGTGACGGGGACAGATACGCAGTATTTT. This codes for CASTLQVTGTDTQYF.

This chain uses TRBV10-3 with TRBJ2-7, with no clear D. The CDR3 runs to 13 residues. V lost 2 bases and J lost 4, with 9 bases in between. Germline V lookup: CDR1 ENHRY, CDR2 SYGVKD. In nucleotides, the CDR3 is TGTGCCATCAGTGAGGGGCGGTCATACGAGCAGTACTTC. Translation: CAISEGRSYEQYF.

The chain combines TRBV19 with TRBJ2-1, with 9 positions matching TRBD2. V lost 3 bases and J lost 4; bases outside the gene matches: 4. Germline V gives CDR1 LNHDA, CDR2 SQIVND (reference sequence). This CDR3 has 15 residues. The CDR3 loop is CASSMGSGGYNEQFF. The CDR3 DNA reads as TGTGCCAGTAGTATGGGTAGCGGGGGATACAATGAGCAGTTCTTC.

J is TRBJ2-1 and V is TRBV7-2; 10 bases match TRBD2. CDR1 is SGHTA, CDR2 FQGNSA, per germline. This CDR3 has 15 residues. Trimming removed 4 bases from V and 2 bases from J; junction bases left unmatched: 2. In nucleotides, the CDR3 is TGTGCCAGCAGCTGGACTAGCGGTACCTACAATGAGCAGTTCTTC. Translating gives CASSWTSGTYNEQFF.

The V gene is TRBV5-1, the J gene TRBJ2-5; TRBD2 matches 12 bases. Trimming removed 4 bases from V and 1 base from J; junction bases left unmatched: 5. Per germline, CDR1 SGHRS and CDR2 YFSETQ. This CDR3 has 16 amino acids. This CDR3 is CASSAGLAGFQETQYF. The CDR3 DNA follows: TGCGCCAGCAGCGCGGGACTAGCGGGTTTCCAAGAGACCCAGTACTTC.

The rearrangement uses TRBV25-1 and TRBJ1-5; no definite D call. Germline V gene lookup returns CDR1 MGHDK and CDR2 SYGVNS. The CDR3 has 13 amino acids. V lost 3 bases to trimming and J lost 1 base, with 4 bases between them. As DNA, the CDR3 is TGTGCCAGCAGTGAGGGCAGCAATCAGCCCCAGCATTTT. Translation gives CASSEGSNQPQHF.

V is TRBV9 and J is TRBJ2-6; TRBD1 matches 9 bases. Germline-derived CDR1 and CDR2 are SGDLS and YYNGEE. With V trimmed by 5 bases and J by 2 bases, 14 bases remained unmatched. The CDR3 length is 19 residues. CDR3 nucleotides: TGTGCCAGCAGTGAGCCTGGGACAGGGTTAAAACCTGGGGCCAACGTCCTGACTTTC. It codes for CASSEPGTGLKPGANVLTF.

This CDR3 reads CASSQVVGSYNEQFF. The DNA of the CDR3 is TGTGCCAGCAGCCAAGTTGTTGGTTCCTACAATGAGCAGTTCTTC. This chain links TRBV3-1 (or the pseudogene TRBV3-2) with TRBJ2-1, with D unclear. V was trimmed by 1 base and J by 1 base, leaving 8 bases between them. The CDR3 runs to 15 residues. From germline, CDR1 is LGHDT and CDR2 YNNKEL (reference sequence).